One sample yielded the 9 T cell receptor beta chains listed below, sequenced in a study of blood T cell repertoires in COVID-19. The data were produced by immunoSEQ multiplex PCR, yet TCRdb's version contains in-frame clones alone and is incomplete. The table has around 76,000 clones, approximately 85% seen once. Sequencing was performed on peripheral blood. These receptors were collected from a man older than 75 with acute or convalescent COVID-19.

The chain has TRBV7-9 and TRBJ2-2; D is ambiguous. Deletions cut 5 bases from V and 6 bases from J, with 4 bases between. The CDR3 totals 11 residues. Germline V lookup: CDR1 SEHNR, CDR2 FQNEAQ (reference sequence). CDR3: CASSGPGELFF. CDR3 nucleotides: TGTGCCAGCAGCGGCCCCGGGGAGCTGTTTTTT.

V and J are TRBV4-3 and TRBJ1-5; D possibly corresponds to TRBD1 (5 bases). CDR3 size: 18 residues. The V gene's germline CDR1 is LGHNA and CDR2 YSLEER. V lost 1 base and J lost 2, with 18 bases in between. The CDR3 loop reads CASSQGLSGFGGNQPQHF. CDR3 in DNA: TGCGCCAGCAGCCAAGGGTTGTCAGGGTTTGGCGGCAATCAGCCCCAGCATTTT.

Concerning this clone itself: Other DNA sequences in the sample encode the same CDR3. The gene calls are TRBV5-6 and TRBJ2-7, with D perhaps TRBD1 (5 bases). CDR1 and CDR2 (germline): SGHDT, YYEEEE. V was pared by 0 bases and J by 4 bases, with 11 bases between. This CDR3 comprises 14 residues. CDR3 region: CASSLGQGRYEQYF. The DNA of the CDR3 is TGTGCCAGCAGCTTGGGTCAGGGAAGATACGAGCAGTACTTC.

The chain combines TRBV29-1 with TRBJ2-3; D gene unclear. This CDR3 region has 15 residues. Germline V gene data show CDR1 as SQVTM and CDR2 as ANQGSEA. Trimming cost V 2 bases and J 0 bases, with 12 bases left between them. The CDR3 nucleotides read TGCAGCGTTGAACGGGTGGCATTCAGCACAGATACGCAGTATTTT. Protein product: CSVERVAFSTDTQYF.

Concerning this clone itself: A junction boundary mismatches the germline segment, possibly from a read error. The chain employs TRBV5-1 and TRBJ2-1, with 13 bases matching TRBD2. Germline CDR1 SGHRS, CDR2 YFSETQ. This CDR3 comprises 15 residues. The CDR3 spells CASTLGTSGDNEQFF. CDR3 nucleotide sequence: TGCGCCAGCACCTTGGGGACTAGCGGGGACAATGAGCAGTTCTTC.

J is TRBJ1-6 and V is TRBV2; 7 nucleotides align to TRBD1. Unmatched junction bases numbered 7, after V lost 6 bases and J lost 5 bases. This CDR3 spans 15 amino acids. Germline V gene sequence: CDR1 SNHLY, CDR2 FYNNEI. CDR3 region: CASSQQGINNSPLHF. In nucleotides, the CDR3 is TGTGCCAGCAGCCAACAGGGGATAAATAATTCACCCCTCCACTTT.

This clone was recorded once. Other DNA variants within this sample encode the same CDR3. The V call is TRBV18, the J call TRBJ2-5, with 7 bases fitting TRBD1. Germline V CDR1 and CDR2: KGHSH, LQKENI. V shed 3 bases and J 2 bases; nucleotides not matched to a gene: 0. The CDR3 is made up of 13 amino acids. The CDR3 is CASSPGQQETQYF. DNA for the CDR3: TGTGCCAGCTCACCGGGACAGCAAGAGACCCAGTACTTC.

The chain links TRBV7-8 to TRBJ2-7; weak D call: TRBD1 (5 bases). The CDR3 runs to 13 residues. Between the trimmed V and J ends, which lost 0 bases and 2 bases, there was a span of 5 bases. Germline CDR1 reads SGHVS; CDR2 reads FQNEAQ. The CDR3 reads CASSLAGAYEQYF. CDR3 bases: TGTGCCAGCAGCTTAGCAGGGGCCTACGAGCAGTACTTC.

The V call is TRBV28, the J call TRBJ1-1; D call uncertain. The CDR3 contains 16 residues. V lost 4 bases to trimming and J lost 0 bases, with 15 bases between them. Germline loops: CDR1 MDHEN, CDR2 SYDVKM. CDR3 residues: CASSSRVAFMNTEAFF. DNA of the CDR3: TGTGCCAGCAGTTCCCGGGTGGCCTTCATGAACACTGAAGCTTTCTTT.